These 5 T cell receptor beta chains came from one sample sequenced in a study of type 1 and type 2 diabetes patients. Amplification started from genomic DNA. Amplification of the beta chain CDR3 used 30 forward and 13 reverse multiplex primers. From the multiplex PCR reads, TCRdb called clonotypes with MiXCR, one entry per CDR3 protein. Here the sample spans about 290,000 distinct CDR3 sequences, more than 40% being singletons. The specimen was peripheral blood mononuclear cells (PBMCs). The receptor set was obtained from a man aged 18 to 29 with type 2 diabetes.

The chain joins TRBV2 to TRBJ1-1; a weak D match, TRBD1 (5 bases). Trimming removed 7 bases at V and 4 bases at J, with 22 bases between. Germline V gene lookup returns CDR1 SNHLY and CDR2 FYNNEI. The CDR3 contains 16 residues. The CDR3 region has the DNA TGTGCCAGCACCAGTGACCATCCCGGGACCCCCACTGAAGCTTTCTTT. It yields the protein CASTSDHPGTPTEAFF.

This rearrangement joins TRBV19 to TRBJ2-2; TRBD2 is a possible D gene (6 bases). V shed 5 bases and J shed 5 bases, with 12 bases lying between them. This CDR3 contains 14 residues. The V gene's germline CDR1 is LNHDA and CDR2 SQIVND (reference sequence). The DNA of the CDR3 is TGTGCCAGTAGTTTAATTGGAGGGACCGGGGAGCTGTTTTTT. Protein product: CASSLIGGTGELFF.

This clonotype has just a few counts. The CDR3 DNA is TGCGCCAGCAGCCTCGGGACAGGTAGCAATCAGCCCCAGCATTTT. Translated: CASSLGTGSNQPQHF. The rearrangement joins TRBV4-1 to TRBJ1-5; TRBD1 aligns across 8 bases. The V gene's germline CDR1 is MGHRA and CDR2 YSYEKL. The V and J ends lost 4 bases and 0 bases, in that order; junction bases with no gene match: 2. The CDR3 runs 15 residues.

This clonotype has more than one count but fewer than ten. The chain has TRBV20-1 and TRBJ2-1; TRBD1 matches at 8 bases. V gave up 5 bases and J gave up 6 bases; unmatched junction bases: 6. The CDR3 is 13 amino acids. Germline assignment: CDR1 DFQATT and CDR2 SNEGSKA (reference sequence). The CDR3 loop reads CSAPDRGSNEQFF. DNA of the CDR3: TGCAGTGCTCCCGACAGGGGTAGCAATGAGCAGTTCTTC.

A remark on this clonotype: One base away lies a much larger clone, so this may be a sequencing read error. J is TRBJ2-2 and V is TRBV25-1; D unclear. The CDR3 consists of 11 residues. In germline, CDR1 is MGHDK, CDR2 SYGVNS. V lost 10 bases, J lost 7 bases, and 10 bases lay in between. In DNA, the CDR3 is TGTGCCACGATAGTAGACGGGGAGCTGTTTTTT. It is translated as CATIVDGELFF.